The T cell receptor beta chain described here comes from a study of blood T cell repertoires in COVID-19. V shed 2 bases, J shed 7 bases, and the junction held 7 bases outside the gene matches. The CDR3 contains 16 residues. Germline V gene lookup returns CDR1 SNHLY and CDR2 FYNNEI. Measured with immunoSEQ multiplex PCR; TCRdb has only the in-frame clones, and not every one. The sample lists approximately 66,000 clones; roughly 80% were seen once. This sequence was found in a man in his 60s with acute or convalescent COVID-19. What was sequenced was peripheral blood. The rearrangement joins TRBV2 to TRBJ2-2, with TRBD2 identical over 10 bases. DNA for the CDR3: TGTGCCAGCAGTGAAACGAGCGGGGGGGCTGGCGGGGAGCTGTTTTTT. Its protein is CASSETSGGAGGELFF.